The T cell receptor (beta chain) described here comes from a study of blood T cells in healthy people across ages. Whole-study context: Template switching captured about one barcoded beta molecule per two T cells. General study findings and limits: A strong correlation was seen between TCR beta diversity and naive T cell percentage.

A second PCR of about 7 to 11 cycles used a sample-barcoded 5' primer and a J-beta primer mix. MiXCR, run by TCRdb on the 5' RACE reads, gives a single entry per CDR3 protein. The repertoire includes 1.5 million to 2 million distinct CDR3 sequences, roughly two fifths of them detected once, and 23% sits in the top ten. The sample holds a few counts of this clonotype. What it binds is unknown. The ends were cut back, 2 bases at V and 0 bases at J, with 10 bases in the middle. The germline V gene encodes CDR1 SGHTA and CDR2 FQGNSA. The CDR3 extends over 15 amino acids. Researchers collected around 10 milliliters of peripheral blood from every single donor. No fewer than 7 million PBMCs went into each sample.

The genes are TRBV7-2 and TRBJ1-1; no firm D call. The receptor's source is a human donor in good health. Sequences were obtained from blood. This CDR3 is CASSLFPTLNTEAFF. CDR3 nucleotide sequence: TGTGCCAGCAGCTTATTCCCAACTCTGAACACTGAAGCTTTCTTT. The whole variable domain, remainder taken from reference TRBV7-2 and TRBJ1-1, is GAGVSQSPSNKVTEKGKDVELRCDPISGHTALYWYRQSLGQGLEFLIYFQGNSAPDKSGLPSDRFSAERTGGSVSTLTIQRTQQEDSAVYLCASSLFPTLNTEAFFGQGTRLTVV.